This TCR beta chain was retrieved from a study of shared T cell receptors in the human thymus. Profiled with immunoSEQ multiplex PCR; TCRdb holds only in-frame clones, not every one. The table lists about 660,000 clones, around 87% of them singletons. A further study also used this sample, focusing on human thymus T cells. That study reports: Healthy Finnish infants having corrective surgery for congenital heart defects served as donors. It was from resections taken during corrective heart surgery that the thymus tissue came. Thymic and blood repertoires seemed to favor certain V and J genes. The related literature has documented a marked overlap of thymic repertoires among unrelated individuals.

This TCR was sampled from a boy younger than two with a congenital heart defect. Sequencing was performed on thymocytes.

CDR3 sequence: CSATESGEIYF. The CDR3 DNA follows: TGCAGTGCGACCGAGTCGGGGGAAATTTACTTC. This chain joins TRBV20-1 and TRBJ2-7; a possible D gene is TRBD2 (6 bases). This CDR3 has 11 amino acids. CDR1 is DFQATT, CDR2 SNEGSKA, per germline (reference sequence). V gave up 6 bases and J gave up 13 bases, with 19 bases separating them.